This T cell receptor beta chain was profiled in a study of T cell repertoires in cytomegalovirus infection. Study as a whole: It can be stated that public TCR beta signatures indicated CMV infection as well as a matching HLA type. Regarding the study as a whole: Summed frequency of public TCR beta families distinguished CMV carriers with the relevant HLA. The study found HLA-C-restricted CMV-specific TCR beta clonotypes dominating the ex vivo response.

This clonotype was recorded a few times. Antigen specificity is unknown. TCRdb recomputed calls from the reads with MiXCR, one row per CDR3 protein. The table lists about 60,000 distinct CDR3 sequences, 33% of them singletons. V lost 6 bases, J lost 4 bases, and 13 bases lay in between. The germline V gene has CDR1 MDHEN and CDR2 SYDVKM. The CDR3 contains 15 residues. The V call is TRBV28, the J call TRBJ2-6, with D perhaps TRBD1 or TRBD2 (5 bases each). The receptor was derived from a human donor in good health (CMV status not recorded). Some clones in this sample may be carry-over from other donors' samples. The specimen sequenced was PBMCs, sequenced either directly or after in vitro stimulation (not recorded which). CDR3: CASSSPGLGANVLTF. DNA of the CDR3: TGTGCCAGCAGCTCCCCGGGGCTGGGGGCCAACGTCCTGACTTTC.